This T cell receptor (beta chain) was found in a study of cytomegalovirus exposure and HLA in healthy donors. Looking at the study overall: As an earlier analysis found, about 200 million T cells yielded about 120 million unique TCR beta sequences. Study-wide results and caveats: Among immune exposure information, only CMV serostatus was available. Some V segments could not be told apart, so they were left out, TRBV6-2 and TRBV6-3 among them. TCR beta V- and J-gene trimming was later associated with a missense DCLRE1C variant.

This CDR3 is built from 15 residues. The germline V gene has CDR1 SGHVS and CDR2 FQNEAQ. Trimming removed 2 bases from V and 5 bases from J; junction bases left unmatched: 6. Amplification used 60 Vbeta primers and 13 Jbeta primers. Here immunoSEQ multiplex PCR was the method, and the copy in TCRdb shows in-frame clones only, minus some. The sample lists roughly 97,000 clones, roughly a tenth seen once, with 5.5% to 7.5% in the top ten. About this clone itself: Antigen unknown.

The TCR originated in a man aged 35-49 years in good health and CMV-seropositive. The sequenced material came from PBMCs. The rearrangement joins TRBV7-8 to TRBJ2-5; the match to TRBD1 covers 9 bases. CDR3 sequence: CASSLFWDREETQYF. For the CDR3, the DNA is TGTGCCAGCAGCTTATTCTGGGACAGGGAGGAGACCCAGTACTTC.